This T cell receptor (beta chain) stems from a study of cytotoxic CD8 clonotypes in ibrutinib-treated CLL. Some clones are missing from TCRdb's copy, which holds only in-frame ones; the method was immunoSEQ multiplex PCR. Among a few hundred thousand clones listed, 70% were seen once. Per germline, CDR1 MNHEY and CDR2 SVGAGI. CDR3 size: 14 residues. The V end lost 6 bases, the J end lost 4 bases, and 13 bases lay between the germline ends. This clone has only a few counts. This clonotype was sampled from a human donor with chronic lymphocytic leukemia. The material was PBMCs, obtained after 24 months of ibrutinib treatment. The chain uses TRBV6-5 and TRBJ1-3; D is unclear. Here the CDR3 DNA reads TGTGCCAGCAGGACCGCAAGAATGGGAAACACCATATATTTT. It encodes CASRTARMGNTIYF.